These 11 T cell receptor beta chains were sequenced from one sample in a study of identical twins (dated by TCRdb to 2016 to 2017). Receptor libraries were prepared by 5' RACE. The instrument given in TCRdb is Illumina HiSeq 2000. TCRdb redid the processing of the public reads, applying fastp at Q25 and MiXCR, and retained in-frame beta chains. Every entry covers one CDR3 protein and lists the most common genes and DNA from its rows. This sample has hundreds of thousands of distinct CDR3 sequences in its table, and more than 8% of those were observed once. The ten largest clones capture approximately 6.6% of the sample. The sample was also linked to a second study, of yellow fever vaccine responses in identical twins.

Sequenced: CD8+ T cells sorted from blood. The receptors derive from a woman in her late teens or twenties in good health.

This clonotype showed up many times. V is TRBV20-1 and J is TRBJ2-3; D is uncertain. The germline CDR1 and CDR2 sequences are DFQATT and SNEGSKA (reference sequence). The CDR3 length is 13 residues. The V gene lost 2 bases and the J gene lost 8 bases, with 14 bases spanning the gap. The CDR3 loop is CSARLFWSPTQYF. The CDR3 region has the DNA TGCAGTGCTAGATTATTCTGGAGTCCTACGCAGTATTTT.

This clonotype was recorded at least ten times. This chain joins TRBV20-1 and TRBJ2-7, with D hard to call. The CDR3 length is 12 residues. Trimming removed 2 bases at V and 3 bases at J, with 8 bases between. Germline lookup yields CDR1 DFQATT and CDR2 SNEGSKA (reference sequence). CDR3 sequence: CSARTPSYEQYF. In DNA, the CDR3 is TGCAGTGCTAGAACCCCCAGCTACGAGCAGTACTTC.

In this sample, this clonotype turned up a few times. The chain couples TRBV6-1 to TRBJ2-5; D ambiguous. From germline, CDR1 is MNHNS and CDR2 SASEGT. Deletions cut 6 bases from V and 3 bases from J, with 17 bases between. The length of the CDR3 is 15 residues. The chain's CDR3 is CASRSREWSEETQYF. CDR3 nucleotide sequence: TGTGCCAGCAGGTCCCGCGAGTGGTCAGAAGAGACCCAGTACTTC.

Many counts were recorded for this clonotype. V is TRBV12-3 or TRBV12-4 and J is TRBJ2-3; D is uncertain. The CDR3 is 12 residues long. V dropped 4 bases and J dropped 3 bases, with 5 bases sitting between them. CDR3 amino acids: CASSSVTDTQYF. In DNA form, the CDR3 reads TGTGCCAGCAGTTCTGTAACAGATACGCAGTATTTT.

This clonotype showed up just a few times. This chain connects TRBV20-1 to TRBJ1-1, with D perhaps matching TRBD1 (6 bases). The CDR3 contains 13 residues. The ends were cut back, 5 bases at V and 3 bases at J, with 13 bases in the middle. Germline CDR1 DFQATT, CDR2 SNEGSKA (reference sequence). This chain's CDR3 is CSAWDGGYTEAFF. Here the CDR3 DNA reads TGCAGTGCTTGGGACGGGGGCTACACTGAAGCTTTCTTT.

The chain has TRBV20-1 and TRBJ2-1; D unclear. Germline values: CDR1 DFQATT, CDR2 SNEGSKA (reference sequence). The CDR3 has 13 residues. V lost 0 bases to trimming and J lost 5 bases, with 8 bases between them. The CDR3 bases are TGCAGTGCTAGAGATGGGTACAACAATGAGCAGTTCTTC. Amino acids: CSARDGYNNEQFF.

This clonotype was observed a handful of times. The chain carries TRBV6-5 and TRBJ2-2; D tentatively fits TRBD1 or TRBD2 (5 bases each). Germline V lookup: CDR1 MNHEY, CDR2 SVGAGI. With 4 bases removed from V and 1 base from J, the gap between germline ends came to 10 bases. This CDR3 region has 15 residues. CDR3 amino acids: CASSSGLMNTGELFF. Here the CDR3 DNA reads TGTGCCAGCAGTTCGGGGCTAATGAACACCGGGGAGCTGTTTTTT.

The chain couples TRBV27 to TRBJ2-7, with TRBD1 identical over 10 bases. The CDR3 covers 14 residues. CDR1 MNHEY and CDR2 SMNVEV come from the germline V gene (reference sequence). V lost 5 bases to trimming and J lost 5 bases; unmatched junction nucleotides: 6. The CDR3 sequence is CASSRQGARNEQYF. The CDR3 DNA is TGTGCCAGCAGTCGACAGGGGGCGCGGAACGAGCAGTACTTC.

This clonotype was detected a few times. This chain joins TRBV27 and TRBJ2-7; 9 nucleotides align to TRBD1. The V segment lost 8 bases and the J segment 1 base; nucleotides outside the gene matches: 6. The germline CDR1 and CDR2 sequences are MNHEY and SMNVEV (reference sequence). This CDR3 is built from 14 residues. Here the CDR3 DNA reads TGTGCCAGCGCCCCCGGGACAGGGTCCTACGAGCAGTACTTC. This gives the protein CASAPGTGSYEQYF.

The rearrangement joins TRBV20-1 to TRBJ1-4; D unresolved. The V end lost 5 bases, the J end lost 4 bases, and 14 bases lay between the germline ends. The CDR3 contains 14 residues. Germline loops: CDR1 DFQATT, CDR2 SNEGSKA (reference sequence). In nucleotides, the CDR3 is TGCAGTGCTTGCGTCCCCCGGCGTAATGAAAAACTGTTTTTT. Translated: CSACVPRRNEKLFF.

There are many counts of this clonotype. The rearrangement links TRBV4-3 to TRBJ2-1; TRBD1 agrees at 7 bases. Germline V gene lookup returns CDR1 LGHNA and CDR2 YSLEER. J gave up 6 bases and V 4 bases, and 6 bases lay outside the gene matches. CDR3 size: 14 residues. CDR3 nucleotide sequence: TGCGCCAGCAGCCGAATCCAGGGGGTCAATGAGCAGTTCTTC. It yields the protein CASSRIQGVNEQFF.